This is a list of T cell receptor beta chains from one sample in a study of blood T cell repertoires in COVID-19. Data came from immunoSEQ multiplex PCR; TCRdb stores just in-frame clones and leaves some out. The sample carries tens of thousands of clones, 65% to 85% recorded once. The source material was peripheral blood. The receptors derive from a human donor in a cohort sampled during active COVID-19. CDR3s include the opening cysteine and the closing phenylalanine or tryptophan. Each record gives: J gene, V gene, clone size, D gene, CDR3 protein, CDR3 DNA. The D gene is left open where the match is weak. Size values are once, few and many counts, or a class for expanded clones, and some rows have none.

j_call: TRBJ2-5
v_call: TRBV29-1
clone_size: .
d_call: .
cdr3_aa: CSVDLTELETQYF
cdr3_nt: TGCAGCGTGGATTTGACAGAGTTGGAGACCCAGTACTTC

j_call: TRBJ2-2
v_call: TRBV7-3
clone_size: .
d_call: .
cdr3_aa: CASSPNSGSQSTGELFF
cdr3_nt: TGTGCCAGCAGCCCAAATAGCGGCTCCCAGTCCACCGGGGAGCTGTTTTTT

j_call: TRBJ2-3
v_call: TRBV5-4
clone_size: .
d_call: .
cdr3_aa: CASSSSKGGRGDTQYF
cdr3_nt: TGTGCCAGCAGCTCCTCGAAGGGGGGGCGCGGAGATACGCAGTATTTT

j_call: TRBJ2-5
v_call: TRBV7-2
clone_size: .
d_call: TRBD1
cdr3_aa: CASSFARQGAETQYF
cdr3_nt: TGTGCCAGCAGCTTCGCTCGCCAGGGGGCTGAGACCCAGTACTTC

j_call: TRBJ2-1
v_call: TRBV5-4
clone_size: once
d_call: TRBD2
cdr3_aa: CASSLISGRPPDNEQFF
cdr3_nt: TGTGCCAGCAGCTTGATTAGCGGGAGGCCCCCTGACAATGAGCAGTTCTTC

j_call: TRBJ2-7
v_call: TRBV2
clone_size: .
d_call: .
cdr3_aa: CASRTQGEQYF
cdr3_nt: TGTGCCAGCAGGACCCAGGGAGAGCAGTACTTC

j_call: TRBJ2-1
v_call: TRBV7-8
clone_size: .
d_call: TRBD2
cdr3_aa: CASSLGGENEQFF
cdr3_nt: TGTGCCAGCAGCCTCGGGGGGGAAAATGAGCAGTTCTTC

j_call: TRBJ2-5
v_call: TRBV2
clone_size: .
d_call: .
cdr3_aa: CARRVQGKETQYF
cdr3_nt: TGTGCGCGAAGGGTCCAGGGTAAAGAGACCCAGTACTTC

j_call: TRBJ1-1
v_call: TRBV6-4
clone_size: .
d_call: .
cdr3_aa: CASSDYRGTEAFF
cdr3_nt: TGTGCCAGCAGTGATTATAGGGGAACTGAAGCTTTCTTT

j_call: TRBJ1-5
v_call: TRBV19
clone_size: once
d_call: .
cdr3_aa: CASSMPRLANQPQHF
cdr3_nt: TGTGCCAGTAGTATGCCTAGACTGGCCAATCAGCCCCAGCATTTT

j_call: TRBJ2-3
v_call: TRBV18
clone_size: .
d_call: .
cdr3_aa: CASSPGHFTDTQYF
cdr3_nt: TGTGCCAGCTCACCGGGACACTTCACAGATACGCAGTATTTT

j_call: TRBJ1-2
v_call: TRBV14
clone_size: .
d_call: .
cdr3_aa: CASSARTGGLYGYTF
cdr3_nt: TGTGCCAGCAGCGCTCGGACCGGGGGACTCTATGGCTACACCTTC

j_call: TRBJ2-7
v_call: TRBV4-2
clone_size: few
d_call: .
cdr3_aa: CASRPGQASGSYEQYF
cdr3_nt: TGTGCCAGCCGCCCCGGACAGGCTAGCGGGTCCTACGAGCAGTACTTC

j_call: TRBJ2-2
v_call: TRBV5-4
clone_size: .
d_call: TRBD1
cdr3_aa: CASTAGQGRFTGELFF
cdr3_nt: TGTGCCAGCACCGCAGGACAGGGCAGATTCACCGGGGAGCTGTTTTTT

j_call: TRBJ2-1
v_call: TRBV18
clone_size: once
d_call: .
cdr3_aa: CASSPTRSHEQFF
cdr3_nt: TGTGCCAGCTCACCAACTAGAAGCCATGAGCAGTTCTTC

j_call: TRBJ1-1
v_call: TRBV2
clone_size: few
d_call: TRBD1
cdr3_aa: CASSQDRDGLAFF
cdr3_nt: TGTGCCAGCAGCCAGGACAGGGACGGTTTAGCTTTCTTT

j_call: TRBJ2-4
v_call: TRBV29-1
clone_size: once
d_call: .
cdr3_aa: CSVERQFGAKNIQYF
cdr3_nt: TGCAGCGTTGAAAGACAATTTGGGGCCAAAAACATTCAGTACTTC

j_call: TRBJ2-1
v_call: TRBV11-2
clone_size: .
d_call: TRBD2
cdr3_aa: CASSFSGTRYNEQFF
cdr3_nt: TGTGCCAGCAGCTTTTCCGGGACTAGATACAATGAGCAGTTCTTC

j_call: TRBJ1-6
v_call: TRBV10-3
clone_size: .
d_call: TRBD1
cdr3_aa: CAISDETGQNSPLHF
cdr3_nt: TGTGCCATCAGTGATGAGACAGGGCAAAATTCACCCCTCCACTTT

j_call: TRBJ1-2
v_call: TRBV7-9
clone_size: once
d_call: .
cdr3_aa: CASSLRGGVRSYGYTF
cdr3_nt: TGTGCCAGCAGCTTAAGGGGAGGGGTACGGAGCTATGGCTACACCTTC

j_call: TRBJ1-2
v_call: TRBV29-1
clone_size: .
d_call: .
cdr3_aa: CSVLAGEYGYTF
cdr3_nt: TGCAGCGTTTTGGCAGGGGAATATGGCTACACCTTC

j_call: TRBJ1-2
v_call: TRBV7-9
clone_size: .
d_call: .
cdr3_aa: CASSPSDISSYGYTF
cdr3_nt: TGTGCCAGCAGCCCCTCGGACATCTCTTCCTATGGCTACACCTTC

j_call: TRBJ2-5
v_call: TRBV5-4
clone_size: .
d_call: TRBD1
cdr3_aa: CASSSHTGGEQETQYF
cdr3_nt: TGTGCCAGCAGCTCACACACAGGGGGCGAACAAGAGACCCAGTACTTC

j_call: TRBJ2-2
v_call: TRBV7-3
clone_size: .
d_call: TRBD1
cdr3_aa: CASSSSGGLSTGELFF
cdr3_nt: TGTGCCAGCAGCTCCTCAGGGGGCCTGAGCACCGGGGAGCTGTTTTTT

j_call: TRBJ2-1
v_call: TRBV7-9
clone_size: .
d_call: TRBD1
cdr3_aa: CASSLETGGLNEQFF
cdr3_nt: TGTGCCAGCAGCTTAGAGACAGGGGGCCTCAATGAGCAGTTCTTC

j_call: TRBJ2-3
v_call: TRBV5-1
clone_size: .
d_call: TRBD2
cdr3_aa: CASSLEVSGGAADTQYF
cdr3_nt: TGCGCCAGCAGCTTGGAAGTTAGCGGGGGGGCCGCGGATACGCAGTATTTT

j_call: TRBJ1-2
v_call: TRBV6-1
clone_size: .
d_call: TRBD1
cdr3_aa: CASSEVGQWNYGYTF
cdr3_nt: TGTGCCAGCAGTGAGGTGGGACAGTGGAACTATGGCTACACCTTC

j_call: TRBJ2-7
v_call: TRBV6-5
clone_size: .
d_call: .
cdr3_aa: CASRTLALGKYF
cdr3_nt: TGTGCCAGCAGAACCTTGGCCCTCGGGAAGTACTTC

j_call: TRBJ1-6
v_call: TRBV27
clone_size: .
d_call: .
cdr3_aa: CASSLYPREGSPLHF
cdr3_nt: TGTGCCAGCAGTTTATATCCCAGGGAAGGTTCACCCCTCCACTTT

j_call: TRBJ1-2
v_call: TRBV6-5
clone_size: .
d_call: TRBD1
cdr3_aa: CASSLGTAGNYGYTF
cdr3_nt: TGTGCCAGCAGTTTGGGGACAGCTGGAAACTATGGCTACACCTTC

j_call: TRBJ2-3
v_call: TRBV25-1
clone_size: .
d_call: .
cdr3_aa: CASSELGGRDTQYF
cdr3_nt: TGTGCCAGCAGTGAACTTGGGGGCAGAGATACGCAGTATTTT